Presented here are 32 T cell receptor beta chains from one specimen sequenced in a study of shared clonotypes between healthy human individuals. Repertoires were generated with immunoSEQ multiplex PCR, while TCRdb's copy carries only in-frame clones and drops some. The table records about 490,000 clones, 70% to 80% of them present only once. The sample taken for sequencing was PBMCs. The receptor source for this set is a woman aged 40 to 50 in good health. Some clones in this sample may be carry-over from other donors' samples.

This clone was seen more than once but under ten times. J is TRBJ1-1 and V is TRBV7-9, with D hard to call. With 2 bases removed from V and 3 bases from J, the gap between germline ends came to 7 bases. CDR1 is SEHNR and CDR2 is FQNEAQ in the germline V gene (reference sequence). This CDR3 region has 13 residues. The CDR3 region has the DNA TGTGCCAGCAGCTTAATTGGCGACACTGAAGCTTTCTTT. Its protein is CASSLIGDTEAFF. Full variable domain (outside the CDR3, taken from reference TRBV7-9 and TRBJ1-1): DTGVSQNPRHKITKRGQNVTFRCDPISEHNRLYWYRQTLGQGPEFLTYFQNEAQLEKSRLLSDRFSAERPKGSFSTLEIQRTEQGDSAMYLCASSLIGDTEAFFGQGTRLTVV.

The chain links TRBV27 to TRBJ2-7, with D hard to call. In germline, CDR1 is MNHEY, CDR2 SMNVEV (reference sequence). Trimming cost V 2 bases and J 2 bases, with 7 bases left between them. This CDR3 comprises 13 residues. The CDR3 region has the DNA TGTGCCAGCAGTTTAGACGGTACCTACGAGCAGTACTTC. Its translation: CASSLDGTYEQYF.

This clone was detected only a few times. The chain recombines TRBV29-1 with TRBJ2-1, with no clear D. Trimming removed 4 bases from V and 7 bases from J, with 17 bases in between. Germline assignment: CDR1 SQVTM and CDR2 ANQGSEA. This CDR3 comprises 14 residues. The CDR3 spells CSVGLGGFPNEQFF. CDR3 nucleotides: TGCAGCGTTGGGTTAGGTGGCTTTCCAAATGAGCAGTTCTTC.

V and J are TRBV10-2 and TRBJ2-7; 7 nucleotides agree with TRBD1. Unmatched junction bases numbered 4, after V lost 0 bases and J lost 2 bases. The CDR3 contains 15 residues. Germline V lookup: CDR1 WSHSY, CDR2 SAAADI. The CDR3 coding sequence is TGCGCCAGCAGTGAGTCGAGGGGGCTCACCTACGAGCAGTACTTC. Translated: CASSESRGLTYEQYF.

The V call is TRBV2, the J call TRBJ1-2, with a weak D call TRBD1 (6 bases). CDR3 size: 12 residues. The germline V gene encodes CDR1 SNHLY and CDR2 FYNNEI. V lost 7 bases to trimming and J lost 4 bases, with 10 bases between them. The CDR3 loop is CASIRGAYGYTF. CDR3 DNA sequence: TGTGCCAGCATACGGGGGGCCTATGGCTACACCTTC. Full variable domain (rest looked up from reference TRBV2 and TRBJ1-2): EPEVTQTPSHQVTQMGQEVILRCVPISNHLYFYWYRQILGQKVEFLVSFYNNEISEKSEIFDDQFSVERPDGSNFTLKIRSTKLEDSAMYFCASIRGAYGYTFGSGTRLTVV.

In its sample, this clone was seen a few times. The CDR3 bases are TGTGCCAGCAATTCCCGGGCGGCGGATGAAAAACTGTTTTTT. Its protein product is CASNSRAADEKLFF. The gene calls are TRBV2 and TRBJ1-4; D is undetermined. This CDR3 comprises 14 residues. The V gene's germline CDR1 is SNHLY and CDR2 FYNNEI. V lost 7 bases, J lost 6 bases, and 15 bases lay in between.

The chain carries TRBV9 and TRBJ2-1, with 13 bases aligning to TRBD2. This CDR3 has 18 amino acids. CDR1 is SGDLS and CDR2 is YYNGEE in the germline V gene. V was clipped by 2 bases and J by 0 bases; unmatched bases: 5. CDR3 residues: CASSVLGLAGSSYNEQFF. The CDR3 coding sequence is TGTGCCAGCAGCGTCCTGGGACTAGCGGGATCCTCCTACAATGAGCAGTTCTTC. Complete variable domain (other parts from reference TRBV9 and TRBJ2-1): DSGVTQTPKHLITATGQRVTLRCSPRSGDLSVYWYQQSLDQGLQFLIQYYNGEERAKGNILERFSAQQFPDLHSELNLSSLELGDSALYFCASSVLGLAGSSYNEQFFGPGTRLTVL.

The chain recombines TRBV5-6 with TRBJ1-2; D is unresolved. V shed 0 bases and J shed 4 bases, with 13 bases lying between them. This CDR3 spans 15 amino acids. Germline V gene sequence: CDR1 SGHDT, CDR2 YYEEEE. The CDR3 region is CASSLALLGGYGYTF. DNA for the CDR3: TGTGCCAGCAGCTTGGCGCTCCTGGGCGGCTATGGCTACACCTTC.

This chain joins TRBV11-2 and TRBJ2-3; possible D gene TRBD2, 5 bases. V lost 0 bases and J 6 bases, leaving 10 bases between the germline ends. This CDR3 spans 14 amino acids. The germline V gene encodes CDR1 SGHAT and CDR2 FQNNGV. The CDR3: CASSLDQWEDTQYF. The CDR3 coding sequence is TGTGCCAGCAGCTTAGATCAGTGGGAGGATACGCAGTATTTT.

This rearrangement joins TRBV28 to TRBJ1-1; D unclear. CDR3 length: 13 amino acids. Germline lookup yields CDR1 MDHEN and CDR2 SYDVKM. Trimming removed 2 bases from V and 10 bases from J, with 14 bases in between. The CDR3: CASSLGGLRVAFF. The CDR3 bases are TGTGCCAGCAGTTTAGGTGGTTTGCGGGTAGCTTTCTTT. Based on the CDR3 plus reference TRBV28 and TRBJ1-1, the full variable domain is DVKVTQSSRYLVKRTGEKVFLECVQDMDHENMFWYRQDPGLGLRLIYFSYDVKMKEKGDIPEGYSVSREKKERFSLILESASTNQTSMYLCASSLGGLRVAFFGQGTRLTVV.

This chain joins TRBV4-1 and TRBJ2-7, with 10 bases aligning to TRBD2. Trimming at V came to 1 base and at J to 7 bases, leaving 4 bases not matched to a gene. The CDR3 covers 14 residues. CDR1 and CDR2 from the germline V gene are MGHRA and YSYEKL. The CDR3 DNA follows: TGCGCCAGCAGCCAAGGTAGCGGGAGGTGGGAGCAGTACTTC. Protein sequence: CASSQGSGRWEQYF.

Comments on this clone: The junction shows a germline mismatch at one end, possibly a read error. The rearrangement joins TRBV29-1 to TRBJ2-5; D may match TRBD1 or TRBD2 (6 bases each). The CDR3 contains 14 residues. Germline loops: CDR1 SQVTM, CDR2 ANQGSEA. The chain's CDR3 is CSVGIGGNQETQYF. The CDR3 DNA is TGCAGCGTGGGAATAGGGGGGAACCAGGAGACCCAGTACTTC.

This clone showed up many times. The chain employs TRBV10-3 and TRBJ2-2; no clear D. This CDR3 has 13 residues. Germline values: CDR1 ENHRY, CDR2 SYGVKD. Deletions cut 3 bases from V and 4 bases from J, with 6 bases between. CDR3 in amino acids: CAISDRATGELFF. The CDR3 region has the DNA TGTGCCATCAGTGATAGGGCCACCGGGGAGCTGTTTTTT.

The chain uses TRBV7-3 and TRBJ1-6; TRBD1 matches at 9 bases. Per germline, CDR1 SGHTA and CDR2 FQGTGA. CDR3 size: 15 residues. The V gene end was trimmed by 5 bases and the J gene end by 6 bases; junction bases not matched to a gene: 5. The CDR3, as DNA: TGTGCCAGCAGCCTACAGGACAGGGGTAATTCACCCCTCCACTTT. Its translation: CASSLQDRGNSPLHF. The whole variable domain, remainder taken from reference TRBV7-3 and TRBJ1-6, is GAGVSQTPSNKVTEKGKYVELRCDPISGHTALYWYRQSLGQGPEFLIYFQGTGAADDSGLPNDRFFAVRPEGSVSTLKIQRTERGDSAVYLCASSLQDRGNSPLHFGNGTRLTVT.

About this clone itself: A much bigger clone sits one base away, suggesting this may be a read error. The V and J genes are TRBV6-1 and TRBJ2-7; D may correspond to TRBD1 or TRBD2 (7 bases each). V was clipped by 6 bases and J by 2 bases, with 17 bases between them. Germline assignment: CDR1 MNHNS and CDR2 SASEGT. The CDR3 spans 15 residues. CDR3 DNA: TGTGCCAGCAGAACCAACAGGGGAGGGACCTACGAGCAGTACTTC. This translates into CASRTNRGGTYEQYF.

The rearrangement links TRBV2 to TRBJ1-3; D gene uncertain. CDR1 and CDR2 from the germline V gene are SNHLY and FYNNEI. The CDR3 sequence is 16 residues long. V was clipped by 4 bases and J by 0 bases, with 13 bases between them. In nucleotides, the CDR3 is TGTGCCAGCAGTGTCCGGATTCTGAGCTCTGGAAACACCATATATTTT. This encodes CASSVRILSSGNTIYF.

This rearrangement joins TRBV13 to TRBJ2-1, with D possibly matching TRBD2 (6 bases). This CDR3 comprises 14 residues. V dropped 3 bases and J dropped 6 bases, with 12 bases sitting between them. From germline, CDR1 is PRHDT and CDR2 FYEKMQ (reference sequence). As DNA, the CDR3 is TGTGCCAGCAGCTTTTACCGGGACTCCAATGAGCAGTTCTTC. Its protein is CASSFYRDSNEQFF. Full variable domain (remainder filled in from reference TRBV13 and TRBJ2-1): AAGVIQSPRHLIKEKRETATLKCYPIPRHDTVYWYQQGPGQDPQFLISFYEKMQSDKGSIPDRFSAQQFSDYHSELNMSSLELGDSALYFCASSFYRDSNEQFFGPGTRLTVL.

This clone has a handful of counts. The chain's CDR3 is CSVAQGVYGYTF. The CDR3 bases are TGCAGCGTTGCACAGGGGGTCTATGGCTACACCTTC. This sequence joins TRBV29-1 and TRBJ1-2, with 8 positions matching TRBD1. The CDR3 extends over 12 amino acids. Per the germline V gene, CDR1 is SQVTM and CDR2 is ANQGSEA. The V segment lost 4 bases and the J segment 4 bases; nucleotides outside the gene matches: 2.

This clone occurred once. The chain links TRBV5-1 to TRBJ1-2; 7 bases fit TRBD1. The CDR3 covers 14 residues. Trimming removed 4 bases from V and 1 base from J; junction bases left unmatched: 4. CDR1 is SGHRS, CDR2 YFSETQ, per germline. The chain's CDR3 is CASSVDRVNYGYTF. CDR3 nucleotides: TGCGCCAGCAGCGTCGACAGGGTTAACTATGGCTACACCTTC.

The V call is TRBV12-5, the J call TRBJ2-5; unclear D gene. The CDR3 has 17 residues. V lost 1 base to trimming and J lost 5 bases, with 20 bases between them. Germline values: CDR1 LGHNT, CDR2 FRNRAP. The CDR3 DNA reads TGTGCTAGTGGTTTGGCCCTAACGACGCCGGAGAGGGAGACCCAGTACTTC. Translated, it gives CASGLALTTPERETQYF.

The chain recombines TRBV7-2 with TRBJ2-1; D not resolved. Trimming stripped 2 bases from V and 5 bases from J, with 7 bases between. CDR1 and CDR2 (germline): SGHTA, FQGNSA. The CDR3 runs 13 residues. The CDR3 reads CASSLQFNNEQFF. For the CDR3, the DNA is TGTGCCAGCAGCTTACAGTTTAACAATGAGCAGTTCTTC.

The rearrangement uses TRBV6-5 and TRBJ1-1, with D uncertain. The V gene lost 2 bases and the J gene lost 1 base, with 5 bases spanning the gap. This CDR3 is built from 13 residues. Germline assignment: CDR1 MNHEY and CDR2 SVGAGI. CDR3 nucleotide sequence: TGTGCCAGCAGTTACGGCCAGAACACTGAAGCTTTCTTT. It specifies CASSYGQNTEAFF.

The DNA for the CDR3 is TGTGCCTGGAGGAACCGTCAGGCCTATAATTCACCCCTCCACTTT. Translation gives CAWRNRQAYNSPLHF. The J gene is TRBJ1-6, the V gene TRBV30, with unresolved D. Per the germline V gene, CDR1 is GTSNPN and CDR2 is SVGIG (reference sequence). CDR3 length: 15 amino acids. Deletions cut 3 bases from V and 2 bases from J, with 11 bases between.

This clone was detected a few times. One base away lies a much larger clone, so this may be a sequencing read error. V is TRBV28 and J is TRBJ2-7; D unclear. The CDR3 contains 14 residues. Germline CDR1 MDHEN, CDR2 SYDVKM. Trimming stripped 6 bases from V and 2 bases from J, with 14 bases between. The CDR3 protein is CASRPMSGPYEQYF. As DNA, the CDR3 is TGTGCCAGCAGACCAATGAGTGGCCCCTACGAGCAGTACTTC.

The V gene is TRBV5-1, the J gene TRBJ2-2; D might be TRBD1 (6 bases). The CDR3 runs to 16 residues. Trimming cost V 4 bases and J 1 base, with 14 bases left between them. In germline, CDR1 is SGHRS, CDR2 YFSETQ. CDR3 coding DNA: TGCGCCAGCAGCCTCCAGGGGTCAGAGAACACCGGGGAGCTGTTTTTT. Its translation: CASSLQGSENTGELFF.

Notes on this clone: This sequence is one base from a far larger clone and is likely a read error. This sample includes further DNA sequences coding for the same CDR3. This sequence joins TRBV7-9 and TRBJ1-1, with D uncertain. V was pared by 5 bases and J by 4 bases, with 17 bases between. Germline V gene data show CDR1 as SEHNR and CDR2 as FQNEAQ (reference sequence). CDR3 size: 15 residues. The CDR3 DNA is TGTGCCAGCAGCCAAGTGGGCAGTCACCCCACTGAAGCTTTCTTT. Amino acids: CASSQVGSHPTEAFF.

As for this clone: Other DNA sequences within the sample encode an identical CDR3. The rearrangement links TRBV7-2 to TRBJ1-5, with D tentatively TRBD1 (6 bases). The CDR3 sequence is 13 residues long. V was shortened by 2 bases and J by 7 bases, with 9 bases between the two germline ends. Germline V CDR1 and CDR2: SGHTA, FQGNSA. DNA for the CDR3: TGTGCCAGCAGCTTATCAGGGGACCAGCCCCAGCATTTT. Amino acids: CASSLSGDQPQHF.

The gene calls are TRBV7-2 and TRBJ2-1; 11 bases match TRBD2. J was trimmed by 1 base and V by 5 bases; bases with no gene match: 7. CDR3 size: 17 residues. Germline V gene data show CDR1 as SGHTA and CDR2 as FQGNSA. The CDR3 DNA is TGTGCCAGCAGCCTCGTAGCGGGAGGGCCTTCCTACAATGAGCAGTTCTTC. Protein: CASSLVAGGPSYNEQFF. The whole variable domain, remainder taken from reference TRBV7-2 and TRBJ2-1, is GAGVSQSPSNKVTEKGKDVELRCDPISGHTALYWYRQSLGQGLEFLIYFQGNSAPDKSGLPSDRFSAERTGGSVSTLTIQRTQQEDSAVYLCASSLVAGGPSYNEQFFGPGTRLTVL.

Remarks on this clone: This probably arose from a read error, given a far larger clone one base away. The chain uses TRBV29-1 and TRBJ1-1; no firm D call. The V gene's germline CDR1 is SQVTM and CDR2 ANQGSEA. The CDR3 consists of 13 residues. The CDR3 protein is CGVKRSTNTEAFF. CDR3 coding DNA: TGCGGCGTTAAGAGGTCAACGAACACTGAAGCTTTCTTT.

This clone has a count of ten or more. This rearrangement joins TRBV7-2 to TRBJ1-1; D uncertain. The germline V gene encodes CDR1 SGHTA and CDR2 FQGNSA. The ends were cut back, 7 bases at V and 2 bases at J, with 14 bases in the middle. The CDR3 length is 14 residues. Here the CDR3 reads CASTVMGINTEAFF. The DNA for the CDR3 is TGTGCCAGCACCGTGATGGGTATAAACACTGAAGCTTTCTTT.

The chain joins TRBV28 to TRBJ1-5, with D uncertain. The V gene's germline CDR1 is MDHEN and CDR2 SYDVKM. Trimming took off 1 base at V and 2 bases at J, with 9 bases between the two ends. This CDR3 region has 15 residues. The CDR3 bases are TGTGCCAGCAGTTTATTGGGGAAGGGCAATCAGCCCCAGCATTTT. Translated, it gives CASSLLGKGNQPQHF.

This clone was observed a few times. This chain joins TRBV5-4 and TRBJ2-7; 8 bases agree with TRBD1. Germline V gives CDR1 SGHNT, CDR2 YYREEE (reference sequence). This CDR3 has 13 amino acids. The V gene end was trimmed by 8 bases and the J gene end by 2 bases; junction bases not matched to a gene: 6. For the CDR3, the DNA is TGTGCCAGTTACAACAGGGGGACCTACGAGCAGTACTTC. Encoded protein: CASYNRGTYEQYF.